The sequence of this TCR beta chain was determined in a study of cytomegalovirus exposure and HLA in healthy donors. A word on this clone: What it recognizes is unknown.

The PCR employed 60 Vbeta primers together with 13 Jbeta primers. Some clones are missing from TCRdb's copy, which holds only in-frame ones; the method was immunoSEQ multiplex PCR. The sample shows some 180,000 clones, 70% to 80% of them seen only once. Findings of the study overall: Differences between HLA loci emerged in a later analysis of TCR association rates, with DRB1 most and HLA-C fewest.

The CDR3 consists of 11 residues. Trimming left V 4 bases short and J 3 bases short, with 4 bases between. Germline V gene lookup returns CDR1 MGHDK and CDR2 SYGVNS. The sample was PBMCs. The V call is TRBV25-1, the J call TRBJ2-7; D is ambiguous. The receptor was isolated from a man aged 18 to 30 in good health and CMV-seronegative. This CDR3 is CASSVYYEQYF. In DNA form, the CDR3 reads TGTGCCAGCAGTGTCTACTACGAGCAGTACTTC.